One T cell receptor beta chain is described in this entry. This sample is part of a study of OX40 agonist ivuxolimab in advanced cancers. On the study more broadly: The patients got ivuxolimab, which is an agonistic anti-OX40 (CD134) antibody.

Germline lookup yields CDR1 SGHDN and CDR2 FVKESK. Trimming pared 4 bases from V and 7 bases from J, leaving 13 bases between. The CDR3 has 13 amino acids. TCRdb keeps only in-frame clones here, not all; method: immunoSEQ multiplex PCR. This table holds fewer than 35,000 clones, approximately 89% found once. The origin of this receptor is an adult with an advanced solid tumor such as melanoma, head and neck, liver or kidney cancer. The chain joins TRBV14 to TRBJ1-2; no reliable D call. Sequenced here: CD4+ or CD8+ T cells sorted from blood, sampled in a trial of the OX40 agonist ivuxolimab. The CDR3 region has the DNA TGTGCCAGCAGCCCCGTTGAGGGTTTTGGCTACACCTTC. Translating gives CASSPVEGFGYTF.